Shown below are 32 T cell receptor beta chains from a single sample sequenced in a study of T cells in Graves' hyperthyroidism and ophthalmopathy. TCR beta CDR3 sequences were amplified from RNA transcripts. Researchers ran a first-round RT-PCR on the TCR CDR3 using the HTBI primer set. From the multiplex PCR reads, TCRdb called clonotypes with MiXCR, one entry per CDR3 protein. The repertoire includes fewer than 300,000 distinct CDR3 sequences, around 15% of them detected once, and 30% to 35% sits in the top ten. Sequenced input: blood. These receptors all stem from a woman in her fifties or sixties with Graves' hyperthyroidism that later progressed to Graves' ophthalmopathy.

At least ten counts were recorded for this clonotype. In DNA, the CDR3 is TGCAGTGCTTCGGAAGGGGGTTACAATGAGCAGTTCTTC. Residues: CSASEGGYNEQFF. The rearrangement uses TRBV20-1 and TRBJ2-1, with a possible D match to TRBD1 (6 bases). CDR3 length equals 13 residues. From germline, CDR1 is DFQATT and CDR2 SNEGSKA (reference sequence). V was shortened by 5 bases and J by 4 bases, with 12 bases between the two germline ends.

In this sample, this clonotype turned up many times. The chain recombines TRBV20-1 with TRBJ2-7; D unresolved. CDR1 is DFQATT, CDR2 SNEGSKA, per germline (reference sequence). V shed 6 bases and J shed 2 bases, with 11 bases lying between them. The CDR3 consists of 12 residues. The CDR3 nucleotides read TGCAGTGCACCGGACGCTGCCTACGAGCAGTACTTC. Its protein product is CSAPDAAYEQYF.

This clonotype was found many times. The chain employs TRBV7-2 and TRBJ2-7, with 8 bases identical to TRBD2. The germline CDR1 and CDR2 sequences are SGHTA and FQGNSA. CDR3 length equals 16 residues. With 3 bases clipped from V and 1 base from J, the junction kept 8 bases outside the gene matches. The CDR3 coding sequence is TGTGCCAGCAGCTTTCCGGCGGGAGGCAGTTCCTACGAGCAGTACTTC. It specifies CASSFPAGGSSYEQYF.

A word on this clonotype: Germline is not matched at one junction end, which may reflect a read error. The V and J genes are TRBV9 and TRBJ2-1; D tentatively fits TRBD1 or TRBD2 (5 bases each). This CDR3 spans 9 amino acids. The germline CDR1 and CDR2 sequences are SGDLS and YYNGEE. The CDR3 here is CLGVNEQFF. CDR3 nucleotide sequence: TGCCTGGGGGTAAATGAGCAGTTCTTC.

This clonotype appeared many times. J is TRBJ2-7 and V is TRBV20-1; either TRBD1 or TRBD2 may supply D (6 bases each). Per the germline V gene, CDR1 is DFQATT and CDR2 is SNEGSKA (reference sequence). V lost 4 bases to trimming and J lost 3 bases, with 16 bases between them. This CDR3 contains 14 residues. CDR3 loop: CSAINTGRLYEQYF. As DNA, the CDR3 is TGCAGTGCTATTAATACAGGGAGGCTCTACGAGCAGTACTTC.

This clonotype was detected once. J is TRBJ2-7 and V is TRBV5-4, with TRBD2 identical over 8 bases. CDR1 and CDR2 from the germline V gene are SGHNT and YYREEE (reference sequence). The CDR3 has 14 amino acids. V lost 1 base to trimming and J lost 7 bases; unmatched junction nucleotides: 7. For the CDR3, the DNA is TGTGCCAGCAGCTTGTTGGCGGGAGGATCTGAGCAGTACTTC. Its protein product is CASSLLAGGSEQYF.

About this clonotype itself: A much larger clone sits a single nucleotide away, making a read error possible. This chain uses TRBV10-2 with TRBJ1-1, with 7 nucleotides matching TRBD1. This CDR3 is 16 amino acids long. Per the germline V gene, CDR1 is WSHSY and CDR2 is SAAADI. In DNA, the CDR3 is TGCGCCAGCAGTATCCGGGACAGACACATGAACGCTGAAGCTTTCTTT. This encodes CASSIRDRHMNAEAFF.

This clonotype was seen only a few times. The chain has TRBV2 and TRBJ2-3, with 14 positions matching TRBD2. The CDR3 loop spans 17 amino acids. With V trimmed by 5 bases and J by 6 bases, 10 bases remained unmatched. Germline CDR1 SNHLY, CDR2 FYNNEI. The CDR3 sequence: CASSPGLAGVGRDTQYF. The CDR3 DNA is TGTGCCAGCAGTCCGGGACTAGCGGGAGTGGGGAGGGATACGCAGTATTTT. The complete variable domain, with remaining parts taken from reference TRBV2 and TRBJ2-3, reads EPEVTQTPSHQVTQMGQEVILRCVPISNHLYFYWYRQILGQKVEFLVSFYNNEISEKSEIFDDQFSVERPDGSNFTLKIRSTKLEDSAMYFCASSPGLAGVGRDTQYFGPGTRLTVL.

The CDR3 nucleotides read TGTGCCAGCAGGGCGGACAGGGTCTCGGGTTCACCCCTCCACTTT. The encoded protein is CASRADRVSGSPLHF. V and J are TRBV2 and TRBJ1-6; 8 nucleotides align to TRBD1. Per germline, CDR1 SNHLY and CDR2 FYNNEI. Losses at the gene ends were 6 bases for V and 9 bases for J; bases not matched to a gene: 10. The CDR3 is 15 residues long.

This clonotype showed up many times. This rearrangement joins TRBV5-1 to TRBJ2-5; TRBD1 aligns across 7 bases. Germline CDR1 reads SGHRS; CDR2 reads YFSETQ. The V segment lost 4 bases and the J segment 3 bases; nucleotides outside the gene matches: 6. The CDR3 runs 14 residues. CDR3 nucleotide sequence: TGCGCCAGCAGCGCACGGGACAGCGAAGAGACCCAGTACTTC. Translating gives CASSARDSEETQYF.

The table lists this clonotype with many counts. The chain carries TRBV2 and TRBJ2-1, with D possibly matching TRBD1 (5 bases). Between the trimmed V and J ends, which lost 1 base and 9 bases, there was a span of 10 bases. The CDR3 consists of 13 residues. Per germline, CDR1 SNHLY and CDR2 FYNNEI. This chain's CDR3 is CASSEVQGTEQFF. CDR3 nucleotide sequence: TGTGCCAGCAGTGAAGTCCAGGGTACTGAGCAGTTCTTC.

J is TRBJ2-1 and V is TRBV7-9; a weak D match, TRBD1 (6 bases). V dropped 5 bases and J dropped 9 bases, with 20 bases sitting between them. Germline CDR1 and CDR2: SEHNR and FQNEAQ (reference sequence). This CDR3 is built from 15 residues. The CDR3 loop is CASSIRTTGYGEQFF. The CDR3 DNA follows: TGTGCCAGCAGCATCAGAACTACAGGGTACGGTGAGCAGTTCTTC.

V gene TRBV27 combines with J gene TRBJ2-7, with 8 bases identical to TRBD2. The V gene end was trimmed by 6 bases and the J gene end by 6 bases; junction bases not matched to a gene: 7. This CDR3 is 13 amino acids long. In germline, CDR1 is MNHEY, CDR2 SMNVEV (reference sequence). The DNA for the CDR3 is TGTGCCAGCAGGACGCCCGGGGGGGGCGAGCAGTACTTC. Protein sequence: CASRTPGGGEQYF.

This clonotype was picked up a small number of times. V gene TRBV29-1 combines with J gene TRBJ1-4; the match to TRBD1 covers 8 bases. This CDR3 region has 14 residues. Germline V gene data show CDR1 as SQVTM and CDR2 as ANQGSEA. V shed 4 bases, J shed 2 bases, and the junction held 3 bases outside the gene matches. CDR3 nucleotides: TGCAGCGTTGGGAACAGGGGGACTAATGAAAAACTGTTTTTT. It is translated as CSVGNRGTNEKLFF. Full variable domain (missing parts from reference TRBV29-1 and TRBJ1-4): SAVISQKPSRDICQRGTSLTIQCQVDSQVTMMFWYRQQPGQSLTLIATANQGSEATYESGFVIDKFPISRPNLTFSTLTVSNMSPEDSSIYLCSVGNRGTNEKLFFGSGTQLSVL.

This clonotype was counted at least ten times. The CDR3 DNA follows: TGTGCCAGCAGTCGGGACAGGGGTCCTGAAAAACTGTTTTTT. Translation: CASSRDRGPEKLFF. This chain connects TRBV6-1 to TRBJ1-4; TRBD1 aligns across 10 bases. The length of the CDR3 is 14 residues. V trimming: 5 bases; J trimming: 7 bases; junction bases outside the gene matches: 4. The V gene's germline CDR1 is MNHNS and CDR2 SASEGT.

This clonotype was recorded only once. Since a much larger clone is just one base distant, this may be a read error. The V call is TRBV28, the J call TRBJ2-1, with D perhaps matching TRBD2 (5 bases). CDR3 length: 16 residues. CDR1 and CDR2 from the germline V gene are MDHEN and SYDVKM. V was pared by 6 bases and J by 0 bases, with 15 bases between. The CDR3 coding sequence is TGTGCCAGCAGCGAAGGGAGCCTAACCTCCTACAATGAGCAGTTCTTC. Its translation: CASSEGSLTSYNEQFF.

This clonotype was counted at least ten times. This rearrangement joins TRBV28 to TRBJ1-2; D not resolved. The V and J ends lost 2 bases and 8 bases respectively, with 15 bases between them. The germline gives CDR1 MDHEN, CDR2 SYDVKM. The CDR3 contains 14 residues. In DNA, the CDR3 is TGTGCCAGCAGTTTAGGATTTTTGGGGTACGGCTACACCTTC. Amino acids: CASSLGFLGYGYTF.

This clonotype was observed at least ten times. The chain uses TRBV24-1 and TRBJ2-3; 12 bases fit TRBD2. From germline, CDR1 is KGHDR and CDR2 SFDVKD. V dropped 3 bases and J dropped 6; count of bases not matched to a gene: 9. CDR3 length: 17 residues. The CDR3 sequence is CATSDPGLAGWSDTQYF. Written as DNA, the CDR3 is TGTGCCACCAGTGATCCCGGACTAGCGGGATGGTCGGATACGCAGTATTTT.

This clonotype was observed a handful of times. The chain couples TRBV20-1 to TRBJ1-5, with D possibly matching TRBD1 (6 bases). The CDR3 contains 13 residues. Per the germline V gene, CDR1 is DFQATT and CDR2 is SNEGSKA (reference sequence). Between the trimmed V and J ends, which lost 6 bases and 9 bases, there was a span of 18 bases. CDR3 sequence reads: CSAARTANGPQHF. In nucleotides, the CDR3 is TGCAGTGCCGCCCGGACAGCGAACGGGCCCCAGCATTTT.

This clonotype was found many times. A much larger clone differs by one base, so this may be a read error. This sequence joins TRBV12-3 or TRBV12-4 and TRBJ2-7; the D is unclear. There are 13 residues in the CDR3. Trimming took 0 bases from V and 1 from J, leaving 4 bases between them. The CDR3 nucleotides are TGTGCCAGCAGTTTAGCCAGATCCTACGAGCAGTACTTC. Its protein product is CASSLARSYEQYF.

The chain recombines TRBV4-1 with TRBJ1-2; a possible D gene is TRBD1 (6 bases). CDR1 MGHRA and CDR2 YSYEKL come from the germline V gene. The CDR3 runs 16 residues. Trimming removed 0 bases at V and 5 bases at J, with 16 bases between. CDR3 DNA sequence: TGCGCCAGCAGCCAAGACCGGGGGCAGGGCGGATATGGCTACACCTTC. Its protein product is CASSQDRGQGGYGYTF.

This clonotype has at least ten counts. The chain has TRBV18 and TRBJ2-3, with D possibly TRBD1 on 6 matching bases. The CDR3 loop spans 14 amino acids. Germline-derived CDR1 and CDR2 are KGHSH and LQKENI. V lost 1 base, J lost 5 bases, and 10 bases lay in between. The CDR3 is CASSPRARGDTQYF. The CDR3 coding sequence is TGTGCCAGCTCACCACGGGCCAGGGGAGATACGCAGTATTTT.

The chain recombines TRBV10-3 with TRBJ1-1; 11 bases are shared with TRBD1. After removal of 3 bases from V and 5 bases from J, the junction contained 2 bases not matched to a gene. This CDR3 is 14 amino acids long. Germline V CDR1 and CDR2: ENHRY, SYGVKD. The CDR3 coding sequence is TGTGCCATCAGTGATGGACAGGGGGCGACTGAAGCTTTCTTT. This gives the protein CAISDGQGATEAFF.

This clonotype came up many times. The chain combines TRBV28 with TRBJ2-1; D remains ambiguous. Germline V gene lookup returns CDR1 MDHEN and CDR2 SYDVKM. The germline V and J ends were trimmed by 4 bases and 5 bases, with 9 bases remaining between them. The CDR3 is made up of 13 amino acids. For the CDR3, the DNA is TGTGCCAGCAGTTCCTCATGGAACAATGAGCAGTTCTTC. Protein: CASSSSWNNEQFF.

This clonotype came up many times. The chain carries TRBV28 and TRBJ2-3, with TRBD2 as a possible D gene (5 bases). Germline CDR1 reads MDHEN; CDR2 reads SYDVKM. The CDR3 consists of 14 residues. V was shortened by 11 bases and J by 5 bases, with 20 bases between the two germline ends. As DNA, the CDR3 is TGTGCCGGGCAAGCAGGAGGAAACCGAGATACGCAGTATTTT. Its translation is CAGQAGGNRDTQYF.

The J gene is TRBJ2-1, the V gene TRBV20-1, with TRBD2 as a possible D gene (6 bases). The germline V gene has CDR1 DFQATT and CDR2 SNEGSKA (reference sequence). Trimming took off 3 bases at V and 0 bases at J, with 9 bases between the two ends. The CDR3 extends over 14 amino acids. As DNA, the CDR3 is TGCAGTGCTAGTAGCGGTAGCTCCTACAATGAGCAGTTCTTC. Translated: CSASSGSSYNEQFF.

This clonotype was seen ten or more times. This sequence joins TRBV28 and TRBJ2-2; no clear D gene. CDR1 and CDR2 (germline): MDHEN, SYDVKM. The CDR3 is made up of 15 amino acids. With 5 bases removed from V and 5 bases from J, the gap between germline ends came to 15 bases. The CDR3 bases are TGTGCCAGCAGTCCCCCGGACCTGGGGACCGGGGAGCTGTTTTTT. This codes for CASSPPDLGTGELFF.

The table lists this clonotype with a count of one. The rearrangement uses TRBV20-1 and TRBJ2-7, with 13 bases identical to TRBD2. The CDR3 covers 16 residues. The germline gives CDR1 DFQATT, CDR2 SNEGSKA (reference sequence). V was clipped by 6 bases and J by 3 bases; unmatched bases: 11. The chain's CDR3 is CSAAPLTSGRIYEQYF. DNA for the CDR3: TGCAGTGCCGCCCCCTTGACTAGCGGGAGGATCTACGAGCAGTACTTC.

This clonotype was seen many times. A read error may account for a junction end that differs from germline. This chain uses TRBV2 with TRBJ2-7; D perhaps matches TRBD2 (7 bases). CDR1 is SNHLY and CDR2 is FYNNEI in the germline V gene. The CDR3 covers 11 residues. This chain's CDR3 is CASTERDKRHF. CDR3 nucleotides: TGTGCCAGCACCGAGCGGGACAAACGACACTTC.

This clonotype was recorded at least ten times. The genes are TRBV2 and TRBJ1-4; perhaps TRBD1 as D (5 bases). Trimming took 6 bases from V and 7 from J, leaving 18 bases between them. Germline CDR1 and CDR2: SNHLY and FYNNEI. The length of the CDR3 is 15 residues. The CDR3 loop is CASRQKGIQGEKLFF. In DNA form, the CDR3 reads TGTGCCAGCAGGCAAAAAGGGATTCAGGGTGAAAAACTGTTTTTT.

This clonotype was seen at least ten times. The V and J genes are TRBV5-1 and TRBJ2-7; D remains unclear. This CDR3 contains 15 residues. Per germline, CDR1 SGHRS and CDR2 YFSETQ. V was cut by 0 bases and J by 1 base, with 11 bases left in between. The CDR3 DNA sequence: TGCGCCAGCAGCTTGGTTTCGCGTCGATCCTACGAGCAGTACTTC. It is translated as CASSLVSRRSYEQYF.

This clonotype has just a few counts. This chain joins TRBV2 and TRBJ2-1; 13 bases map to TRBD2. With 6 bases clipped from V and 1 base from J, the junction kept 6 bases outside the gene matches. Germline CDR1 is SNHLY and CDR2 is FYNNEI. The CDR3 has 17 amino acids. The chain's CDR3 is CASRTTSGRQSYNEQFF. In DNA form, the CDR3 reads TGTGCCAGCAGGACGACTAGCGGGAGGCAATCCTACAATGAGCAGTTCTTC.